The 5 T cell receptor beta chains listed next were all sequenced from one sample in a study of CD8 T cells in Susac syndrome. A quantity of about 0.5 to 1 ug RNA underwent reverse transcription using random hexamers. TCRdb processed the immunoSEQ multiplex PCR reads anew with MiXCR; each CDR3 protein has one entry. Counted here are approximately 280,000 distinct CDR3 sequences, approximately 84% occurring once; the ten biggest clones make up about 0.11%. Source material: CD8+ T cells from PBMCs. The source of these receptors is a human donor with multiple sclerosis.

The CDR3 loop is CAWSTHRSYEQYF. The DNA of the CDR3 is TGTGCCTGGAGTACACACCGATCCTACGAGCAGTACTTC. This chain joins TRBV30 and TRBJ2-7; D remains ambiguous. V dropped 2 bases and J dropped 1 base, with 9 bases sitting between them. This CDR3 contains 13 residues. CDR1 and CDR2 from the germline V gene are GTSNPN and SVGIG (reference sequence).

The rearrangement links TRBV3-1 to TRBJ2-5; TRBD1 might be the D (6 bases). The CDR3 spans 15 residues. The V and J ends lost 3 bases and 1 base respectively, with 12 bases between them. Germline values: CDR1 LGHDT, CDR2 YNNKEL (reference sequence). The CDR3 here is CASSHPGHVQETQYF. In DNA, the CDR3 is TGTGCCAGCAGCCATCCGGGACACGTCCAAGAGACCCAGTACTTC.

CDR3 nucleotide sequence: TGTGCCAGCAGCTTCCGGGAGAGGGGGGATACGCAGTATTTT. Translating it yields CASSFRERGDTQYF. The chain has TRBV5-4 and TRBJ2-3; D is possibly TRBD1 or TRBD2 (6 bases each). This CDR3 is 14 amino acids long. The V end was cut by 2 bases, the J end by 6 bases, with 13 bases between. CDR1 and CDR2 (germline): SGHNT, YYREEE (reference sequence). The full variable domain, rest sourced from reference TRBV5-4 and TRBJ2-3, is ETGVTQSPTHLIKTRGQQVTLRCSSQSGHNTVSWYQQALGQGPQFIFQYYREEENGRGNFPPRFSGLQFPNYSSELNVNALELDDSALYLCASSFRERGDTQYFGPGTRLTVL.

This chain uses TRBV2 with TRBJ2-3; the D gene is possibly TRBD2 (5 bases). Germline V gene sequence: CDR1 SNHLY, CDR2 FYNNEI. CDR3 length equals 14 residues. V was trimmed by 7 bases and J by 4 bases, leaving 15 bases between them. DNA of the CDR3: TGTGCCAGCACCATTACGGAGGACCCAGATACGCAGTATTTT. It specifies CASTITEDPDTQYF.

The V gene is TRBV14, the J gene TRBJ2-7, with 7 nucleotides matching TRBD1. Germline CDR1 and CDR2: SGHDN and FVKESK. This CDR3 spans 15 amino acids. V shed 4 bases and J 4 bases; nucleotides not matched to a gene: 10. CDR3 DNA: TGTGCCAGCAGCCGAGCCGGGACAGAATATTACGAGCAGTACTTC. Translating it yields CASSRAGTEYYEQYF. The full variable domain, in which reference TRBV14 and TRBJ2-7 provide the parts outside the CDR3, is EAGVTQFPSHSVIEKGQTVTLRCDPISGHDNLYWYRRVMGKEIKFLLHFVKESKQDESGMPNNRFLAERTGGTYSTLKVQPAELEDSGVYFCASSRAGTEYYEQYFGPGTRLTVT.